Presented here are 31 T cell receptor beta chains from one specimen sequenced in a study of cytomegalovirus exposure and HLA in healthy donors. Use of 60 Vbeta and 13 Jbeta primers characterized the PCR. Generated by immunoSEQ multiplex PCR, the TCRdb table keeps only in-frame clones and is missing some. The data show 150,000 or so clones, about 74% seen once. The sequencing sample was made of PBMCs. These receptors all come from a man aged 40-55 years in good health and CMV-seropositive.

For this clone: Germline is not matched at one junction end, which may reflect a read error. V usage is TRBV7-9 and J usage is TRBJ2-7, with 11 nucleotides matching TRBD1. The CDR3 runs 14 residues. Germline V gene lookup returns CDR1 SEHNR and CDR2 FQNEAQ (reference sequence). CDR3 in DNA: TGTTCCAGCAGCGCCCGGGACAGGGGGTACGAGCAGTACTTC. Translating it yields CSSSARDRGYEQYF.

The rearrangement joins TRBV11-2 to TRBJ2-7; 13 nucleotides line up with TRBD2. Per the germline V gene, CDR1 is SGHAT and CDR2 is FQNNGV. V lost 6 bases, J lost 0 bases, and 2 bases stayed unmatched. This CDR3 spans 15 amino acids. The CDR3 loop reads CASRWTSGSSYEQYF. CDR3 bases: TGTGCCAGCAGATGGACTAGCGGGAGCTCCTACGAGCAGTACTTC.

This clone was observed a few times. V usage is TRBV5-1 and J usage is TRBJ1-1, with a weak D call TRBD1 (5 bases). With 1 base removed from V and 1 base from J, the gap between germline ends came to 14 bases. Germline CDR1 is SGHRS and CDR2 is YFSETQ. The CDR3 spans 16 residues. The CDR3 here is CASSLSAGRTNTEAFF. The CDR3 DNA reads TGCGCCAGCAGCTTGAGTGCAGGGCGAACGAACACTGAAGCTTTCTTT.

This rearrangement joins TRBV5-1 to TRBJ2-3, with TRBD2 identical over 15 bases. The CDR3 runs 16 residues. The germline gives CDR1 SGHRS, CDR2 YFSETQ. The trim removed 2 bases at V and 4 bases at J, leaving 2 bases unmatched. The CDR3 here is CASSFGTSGRSDTQYF. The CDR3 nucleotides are TGCGCCAGCAGCTTTGGGACTAGCGGGAGGTCAGATACGCAGTATTTT.

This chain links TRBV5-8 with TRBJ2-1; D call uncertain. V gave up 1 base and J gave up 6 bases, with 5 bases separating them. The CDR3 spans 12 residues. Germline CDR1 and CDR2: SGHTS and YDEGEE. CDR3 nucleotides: TGTGCCAGCAGCTTGTCTCTCAATGAGCAGTTCTTC. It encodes CASSLSLNEQFF.

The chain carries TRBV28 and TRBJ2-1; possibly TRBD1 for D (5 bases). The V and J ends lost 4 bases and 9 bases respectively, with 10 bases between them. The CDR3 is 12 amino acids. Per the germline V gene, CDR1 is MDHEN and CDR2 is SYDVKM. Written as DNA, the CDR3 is TGTGCCAGCAGTTCAGGGATGGGTGAGCAGTTCTTC. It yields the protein CASSSGMGEQFF. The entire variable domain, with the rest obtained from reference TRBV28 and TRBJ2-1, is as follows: DVKVTQSSRYLVKRTGEKVFLECVQDMDHENMFWYRQDPGLGLRLIYFSYDVKMKEKGDIPEGYSVSREKKERFSLILESASTNQTSMYLCASSSGMGEQFFGPGTRLTVL.

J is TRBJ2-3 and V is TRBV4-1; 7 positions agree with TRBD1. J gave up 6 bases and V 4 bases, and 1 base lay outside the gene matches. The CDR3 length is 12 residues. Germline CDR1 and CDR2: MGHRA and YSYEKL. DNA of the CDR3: TGCGCCAGCAGCCCCAGGGGGGATACGCAGTATTTT. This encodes CASSPRGDTQYF.

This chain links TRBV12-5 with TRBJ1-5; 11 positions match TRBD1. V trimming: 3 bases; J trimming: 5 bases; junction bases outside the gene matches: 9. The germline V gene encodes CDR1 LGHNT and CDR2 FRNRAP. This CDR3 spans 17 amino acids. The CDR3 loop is CASGLRDRGWWHQPQHF. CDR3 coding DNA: TGTGCTAGTGGTTTAAGGGACAGGGGGTGGTGGCATCAGCCCCAGCATTTT.

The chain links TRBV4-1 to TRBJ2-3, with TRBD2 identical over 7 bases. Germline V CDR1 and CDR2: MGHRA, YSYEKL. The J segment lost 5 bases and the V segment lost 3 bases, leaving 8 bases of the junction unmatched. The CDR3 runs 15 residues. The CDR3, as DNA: TGCGCCAGCAGCCATGGGGGGGTCGGGGTAGATACGCAGTATTTT. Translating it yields CASSHGGVGVDTQYF.

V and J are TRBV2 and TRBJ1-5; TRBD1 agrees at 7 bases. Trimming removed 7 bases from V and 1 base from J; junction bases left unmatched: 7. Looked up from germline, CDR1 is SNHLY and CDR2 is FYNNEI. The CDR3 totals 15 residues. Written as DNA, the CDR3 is TGTGCCAGCACTATGGGACAGTCGAGCAATCAGCCCCAGCATTTT. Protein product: CASTMGQSSNQPQHF. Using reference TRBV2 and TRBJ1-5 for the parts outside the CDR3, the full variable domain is EPEVTQTPSHQVTQMGQEVILRCVPISNHLYFYWYRQILGQKVEFLVSFYNNEISEKSEIFDDQFSVERPDGSNFTLKIRSTKLEDSAMYFCASTMGQSSNQPQHFGDGTRLSIL.

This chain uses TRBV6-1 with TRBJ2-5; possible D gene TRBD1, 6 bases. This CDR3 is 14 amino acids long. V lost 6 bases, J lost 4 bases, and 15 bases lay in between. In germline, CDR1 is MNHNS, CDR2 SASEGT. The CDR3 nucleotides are TGTGCCAGCAGCGTTCCCGGACAGATAGAGACCCAGTACTTC. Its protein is CASSVPGQIETQYF.

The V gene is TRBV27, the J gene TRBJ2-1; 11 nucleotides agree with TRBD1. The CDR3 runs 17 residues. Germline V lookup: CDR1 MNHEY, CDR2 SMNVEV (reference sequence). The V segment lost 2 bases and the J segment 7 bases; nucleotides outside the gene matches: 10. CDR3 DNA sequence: TGTGCCAGCAGTTTAGTTGGGGGGACAGGGGGAAGTAATGAGCAGTTCTTC. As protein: CASSLVGGTGGSNEQFF.

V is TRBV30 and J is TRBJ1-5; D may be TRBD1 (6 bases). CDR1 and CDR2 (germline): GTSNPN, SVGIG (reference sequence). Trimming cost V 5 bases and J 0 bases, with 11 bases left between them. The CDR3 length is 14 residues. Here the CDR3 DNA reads TGTGCCTGGGGACAGCGGTATAGCAATCAGCCCCAGCATTTT. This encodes CAWGQRYSNQPQHF.

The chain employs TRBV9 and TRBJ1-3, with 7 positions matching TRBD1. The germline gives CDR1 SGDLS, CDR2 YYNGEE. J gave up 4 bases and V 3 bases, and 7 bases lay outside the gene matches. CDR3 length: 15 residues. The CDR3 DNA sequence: TGTGCCAGCAGCGCCAGAACAGGGGCCGGAAACACCATATATTTT. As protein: CASSARTGAGNTIYF.

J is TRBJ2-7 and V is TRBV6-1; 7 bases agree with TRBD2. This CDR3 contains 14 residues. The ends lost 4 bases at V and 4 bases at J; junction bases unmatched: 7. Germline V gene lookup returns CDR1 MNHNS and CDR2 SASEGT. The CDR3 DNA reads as TGTGCCAGCAGTGCCTCTACAGCGGGGTACGAGCAGTACTTC. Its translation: CASSASTAGYEQYF.

The CDR3 loop reads CASSITRFDYGYTF. The DNA of the CDR3 is TGTGCCAGCAGTATTACCCGGTTTGACTATGGCTACACCTTC. J is TRBJ1-2 and V is TRBV27; D is uncertain. Germline V gene lookup returns CDR1 MNHEY and CDR2 SMNVEV (reference sequence). Trimming left V 5 bases short and J 3 bases short, with 13 bases between. CDR3 size: 14 residues.

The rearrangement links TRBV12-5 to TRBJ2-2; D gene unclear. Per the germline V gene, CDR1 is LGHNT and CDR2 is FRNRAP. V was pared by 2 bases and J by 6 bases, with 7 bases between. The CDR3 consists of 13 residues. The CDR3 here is CASGLPRSGELFF. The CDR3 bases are TGTGCTAGTGGTTTGCCACGGTCCGGGGAGCTGTTTTTT.

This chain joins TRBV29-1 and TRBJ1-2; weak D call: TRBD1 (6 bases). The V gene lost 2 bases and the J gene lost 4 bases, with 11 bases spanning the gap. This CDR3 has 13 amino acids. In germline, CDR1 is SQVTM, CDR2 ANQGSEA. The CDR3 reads CSVESAGAYGYTF. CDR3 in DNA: TGCAGCGTTGAATCAGCAGGGGCCTATGGCTACACCTTC.

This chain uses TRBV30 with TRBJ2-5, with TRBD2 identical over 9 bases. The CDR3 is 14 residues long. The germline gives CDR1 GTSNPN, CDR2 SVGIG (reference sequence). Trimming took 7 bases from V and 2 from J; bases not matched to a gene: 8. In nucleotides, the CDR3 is TGTGCCTCTACCCGTAGCGGGGGACAAGAGACCCAGTACTTC. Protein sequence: CASTRSGGQETQYF.

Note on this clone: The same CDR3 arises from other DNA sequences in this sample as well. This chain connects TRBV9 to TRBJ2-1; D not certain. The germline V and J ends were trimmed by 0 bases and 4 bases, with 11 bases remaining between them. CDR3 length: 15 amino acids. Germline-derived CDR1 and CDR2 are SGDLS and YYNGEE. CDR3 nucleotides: TGTGCCAGCAGCGTAGCTGGGTCCGGGTACAATGAGCAGTTCTTC. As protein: CASSVAGSGYNEQFF.

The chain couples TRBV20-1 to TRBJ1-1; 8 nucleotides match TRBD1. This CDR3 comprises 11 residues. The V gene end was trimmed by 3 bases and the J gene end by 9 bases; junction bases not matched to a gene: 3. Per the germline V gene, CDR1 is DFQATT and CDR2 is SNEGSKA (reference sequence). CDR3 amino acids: CSASPGGQAFF. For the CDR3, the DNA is TGCAGTGCTAGCCCAGGGGGCCAAGCTTTCTTT.

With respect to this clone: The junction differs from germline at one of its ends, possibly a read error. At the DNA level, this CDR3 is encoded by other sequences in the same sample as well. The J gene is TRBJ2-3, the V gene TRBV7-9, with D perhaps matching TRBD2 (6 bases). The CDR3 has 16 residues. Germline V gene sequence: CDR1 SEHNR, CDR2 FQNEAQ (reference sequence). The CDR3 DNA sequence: TGTGCCAGCAGTGGATGGGGGGAAGTGGCCGCAGATACACAGTATTTT. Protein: CASSGWGEVAADTQYF.

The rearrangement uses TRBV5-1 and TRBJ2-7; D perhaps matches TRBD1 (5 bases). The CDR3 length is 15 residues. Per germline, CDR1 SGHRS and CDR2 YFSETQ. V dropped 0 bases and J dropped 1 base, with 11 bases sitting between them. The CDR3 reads CASSLEGPISYEQYF. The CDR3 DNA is TGCGCCAGCAGCTTGGAGGGGCCAATTTCCTACGAGCAGTACTTC.

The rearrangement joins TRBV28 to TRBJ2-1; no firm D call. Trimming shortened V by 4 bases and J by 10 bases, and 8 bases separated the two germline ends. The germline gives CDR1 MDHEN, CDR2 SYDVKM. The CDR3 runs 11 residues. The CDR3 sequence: CASSWSREQFF. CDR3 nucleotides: TGTGCCAGCAGTTGGAGCCGGGAGCAGTTCTTC.

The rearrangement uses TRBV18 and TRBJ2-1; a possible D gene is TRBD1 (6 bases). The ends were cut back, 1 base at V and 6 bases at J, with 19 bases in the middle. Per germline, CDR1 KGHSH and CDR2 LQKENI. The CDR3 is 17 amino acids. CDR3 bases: TGTGCCAGCTCACCACTTCTCCGGACAGACAACACCAATGAGCAGTTCTTC. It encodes CASSPLLRTDNTNEQFF. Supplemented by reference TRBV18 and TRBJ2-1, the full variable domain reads NAGVMQNPRHLVRRRGQEARLRCSPMKGHSHVYWYRQLPEEGLKFMVYLQKENIIDESGMPKERFSAEFPKEGPSILRIQQVVRGDSAAYFCASSPLLRTDNTNEQFFGPGTRLTVL.

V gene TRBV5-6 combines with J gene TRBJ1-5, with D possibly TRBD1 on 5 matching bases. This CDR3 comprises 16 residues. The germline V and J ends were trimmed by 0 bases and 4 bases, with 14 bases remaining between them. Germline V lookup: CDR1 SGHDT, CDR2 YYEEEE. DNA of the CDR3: TGTGCCAGCAGCTTGGGGCCTACGGGGGTTAATCAGCCCCAGCATTTT. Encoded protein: CASSLGPTGVNQPQHF.

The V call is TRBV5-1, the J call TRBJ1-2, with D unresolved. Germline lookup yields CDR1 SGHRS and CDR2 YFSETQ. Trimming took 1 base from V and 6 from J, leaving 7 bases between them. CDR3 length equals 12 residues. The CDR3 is CASSLRGDGYTF. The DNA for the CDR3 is TGCGCCAGCAGCTTGAGAGGCGATGGCTACACCTTC. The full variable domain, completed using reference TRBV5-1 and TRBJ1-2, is KAGVTQTPRYLIKTRGQQVTLSCSPISGHRSVSWYQQTPGQGLQFLFEYFSETQRNKGNFPGRFSGRQFSNSRSEMNVSTLELGDSALYLCASSLRGDGYTFGSGTRLTVV.

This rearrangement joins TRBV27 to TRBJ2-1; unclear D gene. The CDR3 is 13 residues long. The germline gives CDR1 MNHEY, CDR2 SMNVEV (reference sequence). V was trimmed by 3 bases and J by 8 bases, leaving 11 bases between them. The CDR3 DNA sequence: TGTGCCAGCAGTTTTAGGAGCTCCGATGAGCAGTTCTTC. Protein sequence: CASSFRSSDEQFF.

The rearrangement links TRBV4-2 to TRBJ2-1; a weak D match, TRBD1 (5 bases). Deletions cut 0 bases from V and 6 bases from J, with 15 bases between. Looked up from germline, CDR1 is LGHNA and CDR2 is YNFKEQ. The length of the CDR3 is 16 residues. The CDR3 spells CASSQDGPKGANEQFF. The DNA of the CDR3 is TGTGCCAGCAGCCAAGATGGGCCTAAAGGGGCCAATGAGCAGTTCTTC.

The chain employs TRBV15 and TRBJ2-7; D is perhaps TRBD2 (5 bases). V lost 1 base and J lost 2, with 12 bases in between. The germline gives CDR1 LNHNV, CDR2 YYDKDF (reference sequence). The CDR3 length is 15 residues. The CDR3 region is CATSRGGTEAYEQYF. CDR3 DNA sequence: TGTGCCACCAGCAGAGGAGGTACGGAGGCCTACGAGCAGTACTTC.

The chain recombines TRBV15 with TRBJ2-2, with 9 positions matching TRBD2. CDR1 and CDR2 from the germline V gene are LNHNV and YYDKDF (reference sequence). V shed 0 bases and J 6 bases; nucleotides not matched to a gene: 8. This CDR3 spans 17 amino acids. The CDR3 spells CATSRDQLAGGAGELFF. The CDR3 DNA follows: TGTGCCACCAGCAGAGATCAACTAGCGGGTGGGGCCGGGGAGCTGTTTTTT.